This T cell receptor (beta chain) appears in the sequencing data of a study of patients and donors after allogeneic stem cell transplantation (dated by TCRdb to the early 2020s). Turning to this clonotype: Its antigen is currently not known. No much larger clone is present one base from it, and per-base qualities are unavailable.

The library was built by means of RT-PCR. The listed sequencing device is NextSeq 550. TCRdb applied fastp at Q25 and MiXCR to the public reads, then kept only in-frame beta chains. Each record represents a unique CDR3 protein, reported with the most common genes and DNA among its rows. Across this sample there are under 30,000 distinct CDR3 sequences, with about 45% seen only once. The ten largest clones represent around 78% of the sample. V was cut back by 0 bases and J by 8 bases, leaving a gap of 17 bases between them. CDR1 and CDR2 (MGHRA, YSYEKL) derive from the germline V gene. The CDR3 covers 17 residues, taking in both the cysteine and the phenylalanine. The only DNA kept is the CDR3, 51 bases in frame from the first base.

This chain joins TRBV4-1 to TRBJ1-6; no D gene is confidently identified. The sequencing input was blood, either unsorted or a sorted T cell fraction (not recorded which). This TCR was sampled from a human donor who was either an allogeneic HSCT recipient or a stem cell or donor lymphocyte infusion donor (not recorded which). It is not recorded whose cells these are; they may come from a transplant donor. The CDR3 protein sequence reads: CASSQDRDGRLHSPLHF. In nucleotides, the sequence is TGCGCCAGCAGCCAAGATCGAGATGGCAGGCTCCATTCACCCCTCCACTTT.